The clone carrying this TCR beta chain was seen repeatedly, ten times or more. Its antigen is not known. These data belong to a study of CD8 T cells in ankylosing spondylitis. TCRdb reprocessed the 5' RACE reads via MiXCR and lists one record per CDR3 protein. The profile shows around 490,000 distinct CDR3 sequences, roughly 5% of them singletons. Findings and caveats of the study: A motif in TCR beta, a set of eight highly homologous variants, appeared characteristic of ankylosing spondylitis blood.

This CDR3 has 16 amino acids. Germline V lookup: CDR1 SGDLS, CDR2 YYNGEE. Trimming cost V 0 bases and J 4 bases, with 14 bases left between them. Sequencing input: blood, either unsorted or a sorted T cell fraction (not recorded which). The chain couples TRBV9 to TRBJ1-3; D remains ambiguous. The receptor's source is a male donor with ankylosing spondylitis. As DNA, the CDR3 is TGTGCCAGCAGCGTAGATGTCTTGCGGCCGGGAAACACCATATATTTT. Translation: CASSVDVLRPGNTIYF.